The present TCR beta chain was sequenced within a study of T cells in Graves' hyperthyroidism and ophthalmopathy. Findings of the study overall: Stable hyperthyroidism was told apart from ophthalmopathy by a model built on 13 V-J features. Most clonotypes expanded in the thyroid (above 0.001) were also present in blood.

This clonotype has a count of ten or more. No antigen is known for it. The CDR3 covers 15 residues. The germline V gene has CDR1 MNHNS and CDR2 SASEGT. V was shortened by 8 bases and J by 2 bases, with 18 bases between the two germline ends. Graves' hyperthyroidism is called stable when ophthalmopathy does not progress within 18 months. The PBMCs had their origin in roughly 10 ml of fresh peripheral blood. The investigators amplified TCR beta CDR3 regions from RNA transcripts. The TCR CDR3 was amplified in a first-round RT-PCR using the HTBI primer set. TCRdb reprocessed the multiplex PCR reads via MiXCR and lists one record per CDR3 protein. The sample consists of approximately 430,000 distinct CDR3 sequences, roughly 14% of them appearing once.

The clonotype comes from a woman between 18 and 29 years old with Graves' hyperthyroidism. This rearrangement joins TRBV6-1 to TRBJ1-2; maybe TRBD1 (6 bases). Specimen: blood. The DNA for the CDR3 is TGTGCCAGCGGGGGACACAGGGAGCAAAACTATGGCTACACCTTC. It yields the protein CASGGHREQNYGYTF.